The entry below gives a single TCR beta chain sequence along with its context. Its antigen is not known. At one end the junction does not follow the germline gene, possibly because of a read error. This sample is part of a study of tumor-infiltrating lymphocytes in primary liver carcinoma. Study summary: Primary liver carcinoma in the patients was surgically resected. The study's findings and limits: Tumor region pairs showed greater overlap than either tumor-adjacent or tumor-blood pairs did.

The CDR3 is 18 amino acids. CDR1 MNHGY and CDR2 SAAAGT come from the germline V gene. A primer in the constant region served to generate TCR beta cDNA from about 470 ng of total RNA. Three nested multiplex PCR rounds, a slightly modified ARM-PCR, produced the libraries for TCR beta. Each of the first two PCR rounds ran approximately 9 cycles with TRBV1-TRBV30 forward and C-beta reverse primers. Using its own MiXCR run on the multiplex PCR reads, TCRdb lists one record per CDR3 protein. The table lists 250,000 to 400,000 distinct CDR3 sequences, 65% of them singletons. Alongside blood RNA obtained from unsorted whole blood, germline DNA was also extracted.

The source of this sequence is a man between 35 and 55 years old with primary liver carcinoma and hepatitis B virus infection. Sequences were obtained from peripheral blood. This chain links TRBV6-8 with TRBJ2-1; D unclear. For the CDR3, the DNA is TGTGCCAGCACCAGTCTCGCGGTCCGGAGAAGCTCCCACAATGAGCAGTTCTTC. Translated: CASTSLAVRRSSHNEQFF.